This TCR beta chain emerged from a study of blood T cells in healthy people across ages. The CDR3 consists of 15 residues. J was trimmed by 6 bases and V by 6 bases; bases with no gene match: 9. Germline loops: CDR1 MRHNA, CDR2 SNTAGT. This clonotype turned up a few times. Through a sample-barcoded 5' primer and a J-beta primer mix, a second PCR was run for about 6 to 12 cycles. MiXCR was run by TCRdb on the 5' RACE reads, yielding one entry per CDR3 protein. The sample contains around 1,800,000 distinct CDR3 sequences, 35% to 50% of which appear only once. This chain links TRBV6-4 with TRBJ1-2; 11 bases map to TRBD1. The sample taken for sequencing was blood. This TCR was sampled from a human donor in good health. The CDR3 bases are TGTGCCAGCAGCCCGGACAGGGGGCAAGTTGATGGCTACACCTTC. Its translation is CASSPDRGQVDGYTF.